This T cell receptor (beta chain) derives from a study of blood T cells in healthy people across ages. General study results and limits: Nothing was known about donor CMV status, and this possibly confounded expanded clonotype changes. TCR beta diversity correlated strongly with naive T cell percentage.

CDR1 is LNHDA and CDR2 is SQIVND in the germline V gene (reference sequence). The CDR3 spans 15 residues. Primed by a sample-barcoded 5' primer and a J-beta primer mix, a second PCR proceeded for about 7 to 12 cycles. TCRdb re-analysed the 5' RACE reads in MiXCR, keeping a single row per CDR3 protein. Of 1.8 million or so distinct CDR3 sequences in the sample, approximately 39% were seen once. Details on this clonotype: Its specificity is unknown.

Aged roughly 6 to 95, donors were systemically healthy Caucasians from Russia. Extraction of total RNA produced a minimum of 5.5 micrograms from each sample. The sample comprised blood. The source is a human donor in good health. The genes are TRBV19 and TRBJ2-5; D not resolved. The J call may be wrong; the DNA end is better matched by TRBJ2-7. This CDR3 is CASSLDKLGSYEQYF. Here the CDR3 DNA reads TGTGCCAGTAGCTTGGATAAGTTGGGGTCCTACGAGCAGTACTTC.